The next 12 T cell receptor beta chains were all read from a single sample in a study of long-term antiretroviral therapy in people with HIV. Investigators performed immunoSEQ version v3.0 at survey level. Profiled with immunoSEQ multiplex PCR; TCRdb holds only in-frame clones, not every one. The table shows approximately 47,000 clones, with under 90% occurring only once. Source: unsorted PBMCs, taken 0.8 years after starting antiretroviral therapy. Receptors were obtained from a woman between 18 and 30 years old with HIV.

This clone was seen only once. The V and J genes are TRBV5-5 and TRBJ2-7; D is uncertain. CDR3 length equals 16 residues. Germline assignment: CDR1 SGHKS and CDR2 YYEKEE (reference sequence). V was pared by 0 bases and J by 6 bases, with 19 bases between. CDR3 region: CASSLAVGRPPREQYF. DNA of the CDR3: TGTGCCAGCAGCTTGGCCGTGGGTCGGCCCCCACGCGAGCAGTACTTC. The whole variable domain, filled in from reference TRBV5-5 and TRBJ2-7, reads DAGVTQSPTHLIKTRGQQVTLRCSPISGHKSVSWYQQVLGQGPQFIFQYYEKEERGRGNFPDRFSARQFPNYSSELNVNALLLGDSALYLCASSLAVGRPPREQYFGPGTRLTVT.

The chain couples TRBV7-9 to TRBJ2-1; 9 bases fit TRBD2. Germline lookup yields CDR1 SEHNR and CDR2 FQNEAQ (reference sequence). The CDR3 spans 14 residues. CDR3 in amino acids: CSRDLAGPNNEQFF. CDR3 sequence (DNA): TGTTCTAGGGACCTAGCGGGACCAAACAATGAGCAGTTCTTC.

In nucleotides, the CDR3 is TGTGCCAGCAGCACAGGGGGCCGGAGGGGGACTGAAGCTTTCTTT. It is translated as CASSTGGRRGTEAFF. This sequence joins TRBV11-3 and TRBJ1-1; TRBD1 aligns across 9 bases. Germline V gives CDR1 SGHNT, CDR2 YENEEA. V lost 5 bases and J lost 5; bases outside the gene matches: 9. There are 15 residues in the CDR3. Full variable domain (missing parts from reference TRBV11-3 and TRBJ1-1): EAGVVQSPRYKIIEKKQPVAFWCNPISGHNTLYWYLQNLGQGPELLIRYENEEAVDDSQLPKDRFSAERLKGVDSTLKIQPAELGDSAVYLCASSTGGRRGTEAFFGQGTRLTVV.

This chain joins TRBV9 and TRBJ2-3; TRBD2 agrees at 8 bases. This CDR3 is 14 amino acids long. J gave up 0 bases and V 7 bases, and 4 bases lay outside the gene matches. The germline V gene has CDR1 SGDLS and CDR2 YYNGEE. The CDR3 DNA sequence: TGTGCCAGCGGTAGCGGGGCTAGCACAGATACGCAGTATTTT. Translated, it gives CASGSGASTDTQYF.

The chain couples TRBV14 to TRBJ2-5; D is unclear. From germline, CDR1 is SGHDN and CDR2 FVKESK. This CDR3 has 16 amino acids. Between the trimmed V and J ends, which lost 0 bases and 0 bases, there was a span of 11 bases. The chain's CDR3 is CASSQDRPKDQETQYF. CDR3 nucleotide sequence: TGTGCCAGCAGCCAAGATAGGCCAAAAGACCAAGAGACCCAGTACTTC.

V usage is TRBV18 and J usage is TRBJ2-3, with D perhaps TRBD2 (5 bases). Trimming cost V 8 bases and J 2 bases, with 14 bases left between them. The CDR3 length is 14 residues. In germline, CDR1 is KGHSH, CDR2 LQKENI. This CDR3 reads CASRTLGLTDTQYF. In DNA form, the CDR3 reads TGTGCCAGCCGCACCTTAGGACTCACAGATACGCAGTATTTT.

The chain combines TRBV27 with TRBJ1-1; tentatively, D is TRBD1 (6 bases). V dropped 5 bases and J dropped 7 bases, with 17 bases sitting between them. The CDR3 covers 14 residues. Germline V gene data show CDR1 as MNHEY and CDR2 as SMNVEV (reference sequence). CDR3 in amino acids: CASSPRPGASEAFF. The CDR3 DNA reads TGTGCCAGCAGTCCCCGCCCGGGGGCGAGTGAAGCTTTCTTT.

V and J are TRBV28 and TRBJ2-7, with D unclear. The CDR3 is 12 residues long. V was shortened by 10 bases and J by 3 bases, with 13 bases between the two germline ends. Germline-derived CDR1 and CDR2 are MDHEN and SYDVKM. The CDR3 reads CATQLGFYEQYF. CDR3 nucleotide sequence: TGTGCCACCCAATTGGGGTTCTACGAGCAGTACTTC.

V is TRBV18 and J is TRBJ2-7, with D hard to call. The V end lost 1 base, the J end lost 5 bases, and 24 bases lay between the germline ends. CDR1 is KGHSH and CDR2 is LQKENI in the germline V gene. This CDR3 has 18 residues. As DNA, the CDR3 is TGTGCCAGCTCACCACGTCAAGACCGGAGTCGTATTAAACACGAGCAGTACTTC. The encoded protein is CASSPRQDRSRIKHEQYF.

V gene TRBV19 combines with J gene TRBJ2-7; 10 nucleotides align to TRBD2. Trimming at V came to 8 bases and at J to 4 bases, leaving 8 bases not matched to a gene. Germline loops: CDR1 LNHDA, CDR2 SQIVND (reference sequence). The CDR3 contains 14 residues. Here the CDR3 reads CASASSGSRYEQYF. Here the CDR3 DNA reads TGTGCCAGTGCCTCTAGCGGGAGTAGGTACGAGCAGTACTTC.

The chain links TRBV5-5 to TRBJ1-3; no clear D. This CDR3 region has 16 residues. CDR1 and CDR2 from the germline V gene are SGHKS and YYEKEE (reference sequence). V lost 4 bases, J lost 0 bases, and 14 bases lay in between. CDR3 sequence: CASSRGWTGSGNTIYF. CDR3 in DNA: TGTGCCAGCAGCCGAGGATGGACGGGCTCTGGAAACACCATATATTTT.

V is TRBV18 and J is TRBJ2-4; 8 bases line up with TRBD2. This CDR3 has 14 amino acids. CDR1 is KGHSH, CDR2 LQKENI, per germline. Trimming at V came to 3 bases and at J to 7 bases, leaving 5 bases not matched to a gene. The CDR3 DNA reads TGTGCCAGCTCACCTCGGGAGGGCCGGAACATTCAGTACTTC. Translation: CASSPREGRNIQYF.